This passage covers 6 T cell receptor beta chains from one sample sequenced in a study of control samples from healthy donors and cancer patients. The repertoire was sequenced with immunoSEQ multiplex PCR; TCRdb's copy has only in-frame clones and lacks some. The repertoire consists of 150,000 to 200,000 clones, with about 90% occurring once and the leading ten covering 12%. Source material: blood. Every receptor here comes from a man aged 25 to 45 in good health.

J is TRBJ1-1 and V is TRBV28, with D maybe TRBD1 (6 bases). CDR1 MDHEN and CDR2 SYDVKM come from the germline V gene. There are 12 residues in the CDR3. Trimming shortened V by 11 bases and J by 3 bases, and 13 bases separated the two germline ends. In DNA form, the CDR3 reads TGTGCCTCTCGGGGGGCGTACACTGAAGCTTTCTTT. Protein sequence: CASRGAYTEAFF.

Turning to this clone: The junction departs from the called germline gene at one end, perhaps through a read error. The chain uses TRBV7-3 and TRBJ1-2, with unresolved D. Germline lookup yields CDR1 SGHTA and CDR2 FQGTGA. CDR3 size: 11 residues. CDR3 protein: CASSLGGPIEF. CDR3 nucleotides: TGTGCCAGCAGCTTAGGAGGTCCTATAGAATTC.

V usage is TRBV5-1 and J usage is TRBJ2-2; tentatively, D is TRBD1 (6 bases). Germline V lookup: CDR1 SGHRS, CDR2 YFSETQ. There are 16 residues in the CDR3. The ends were cut back, 10 bases at V and 2 bases at J, with 21 bases in the middle. CDR3 region: CAVSAFWDKNTGELFF. Written as DNA, the CDR3 is TGCGCCGTAAGTGCCTTTTGGGACAAAAACACCGGGGAGCTGTTTTTT.

The chain has TRBV12-3 or TRBV12-4 and TRBJ2-1; D gene ambiguous. This CDR3 is built from 12 residues. Trimming took 4 bases from V and 6 from J, leaving 7 bases between them. CDR3 protein: CASSSPVNEQFF. Here the CDR3 DNA reads TGTGCCAGCAGTTCCCCCGTCAATGAGCAGTTCTTC.

The chain joins TRBV3-1 (or the pseudogene TRBV3-2) to TRBJ2-5; TRBD2 matches 7 bases. This CDR3 has 15 residues. Germline V lookup: CDR1 LGHDT, CDR2 YNNKEL (reference sequence). V lost 3 bases to trimming and J lost 0 bases; unmatched junction nucleotides: 4. CDR3: CASSHAAGHQETQYF. The CDR3 bases are TGTGCCAGCAGCCATGCAGCGGGGCACCAAGAGACCCAGTACTTC.

The V gene is TRBV3-1 (or the pseudogene TRBV3-2), the J gene TRBJ2-3; 8 nucleotides agree with TRBD1. The CDR3 is 17 amino acids. The V segment lost 1 base and the J segment 5 bases; nucleotides outside the gene matches: 11. CDR1 and CDR2 (germline): LGHDT, YNNKEL (reference sequence). The CDR3 DNA is TGTGCCAGCAGCCAAGGACCGATGACAGGGGCGGTAGATACGCAGTATTTT. Its protein is CASSQGPMTGAVDTQYF.